The 27 T cell receptor beta chains in this list originate from one sample, sequenced in a study of T cells after somatic rescue of genetic block (dated by TCRdb to the early 2020s). The library was built by means of the immunoSEQ multiplex PCR assay. The clones in this table, taken by TCRdb from immuneACCESS, are in-frame only. Not every clone is retained; where verified, under half of the shortfall comes from an unresolved V gene, and the cause of the rest is unknown. For this sample there are just over 14,000 clones; approximately 70% appear just once. Jointly, the top ten make up approximately 15% of the sample. Sequenced input: peripheral blood mononuclear cells (PBMCs). The receptors were gathered from a boy between 10 and 17 years old.

The rearrangement uses TRBV15 and TRBJ2-1; 11 positions match TRBD1. The J segment lost 5 bases and the V segment lost 0 bases, leaving 3 bases of the junction unmatched. This CDR3 is 16 amino acids long. Germline V gene sequence: CDR1 LNHNV, CDR2 YYDKDF (reference sequence). This CDR3 reads CATSRDRDRGDNEQFF. The CDR3, as DNA: TGTGCCACCAGCAGAGACCGGGACAGGGGGGACAATGAGCAGTTCTTC.

The chain is built from TRBV28 and TRBJ2-7; TRBD1 aligns across 8 bases. Germline CDR1 and CDR2: MDHEN and SYDVKM. This CDR3 comprises 17 residues. The trim removed 6 bases at V and 0 bases at J, leaving 13 bases unmatched. This CDR3 reads CASSPLGTGLVSYEQYF. In nucleotides, the CDR3 is TGTGCCAGCAGCCCACTTGGGACAGGCTTAGTCTCCTACGAGCAGTACTTC.

This rearrangement joins TRBV30 to TRBJ1-2; unclear D gene. The length of the CDR3 is 12 residues. V was shortened by 3 bases and J by 4 bases, with 9 bases between the two germline ends. The germline CDR1 and CDR2 sequences are GTSNPN and SVGIG (reference sequence). The CDR3 nucleotides are TGTGCCTGGAGGGCAGGAAGCTATGGCTACACCTTC. Protein: CAWRAGSYGYTF.

The chain is built from TRBV7-3 and TRBJ2-5; a possible D gene is TRBD2 (5 bases). Germline-derived CDR1 and CDR2 are SGHTA and FQGTGA. V was clipped by 0 bases and J by 3 bases, with 5 bases between them. The CDR3 spans 13 residues. CDR3 bases: TGTGCCAGCAGCTTAACGGGAGAAGAGACCCAGTACTTC. It yields the protein CASSLTGEETQYF.

This clone is termed medium-sized (0.01 to 0.1%). The genes are TRBV5-1 and TRBJ2-2; 8 nucleotides align to TRBD2. CDR3 length equals 17 residues. The ends lost 5 bases at V and 2 bases at J; junction bases unmatched: 11. The germline gives CDR1 SGHRS, CDR2 YFSETQ. CDR3 bases: TGCGCCAGCAGTATTTGGGGTAGCGGGGAAAACACCGGGGAGCTGTTTTTT. Amino acids: CASSIWGSGENTGELFF.

The count of this clone is one. The J gene is TRBJ2-3, the V gene TRBV7-3; D remains unclear. Germline V gene data show CDR1 as SGHTA and CDR2 as FQGTGA. Between the trimmed V and J ends, which lost 5 bases and 2 bases, there was a span of 8 bases. The CDR3 sequence is 13 residues long. CDR3 nucleotides: TGTGCCAGCAGCATGACCCCCACAGATACGCAGTATTTT. Amino acid sequence: CASSMTPTDTQYF. Full variable domain (missing parts from reference TRBV7-3 and TRBJ2-3): GAGVSQTPSNKVTEKGKYVELRCDPISGHTALYWYRQSLGQGPEFLIYFQGTGAADDSGLPNDRFFAVRPEGSVSTLKIQRTERGDSAVYLCASSMTPTDTQYFGPGTRLTVL.

The chain uses TRBV10-3 and TRBJ1-6, with 8 bases fitting TRBD1. CDR3 size: 16 residues. The V and J ends lost 3 bases and 6 bases, in that order; junction bases with no gene match: 7. Germline V gene lookup returns CDR1 ENHRY and CDR2 SYGVKD. CDR3 region: CAISEQGVPLNSPLHF. Here the CDR3 DNA reads TGTGCCATCAGTGAACAGGGGGTACCTCTTAATTCACCCCTCCACTTT.

This clone has a handful of counts. This chain uses TRBV19 with TRBJ1-2; D might be TRBD1 (6 bases). V was cut by 5 bases and J by 4 bases, with 14 bases left in between. The CDR3 runs to 14 residues. The germline CDR1 and CDR2 sequences are LNHDA and SQIVND (reference sequence). CDR3 coding DNA: TGTGCCAGTAGTGCCGCAGGGGTAGGCTATGGCTACACCTTC. It codes for CASSAAGVGYGYTF.

V usage is TRBV19 and J usage is TRBJ2-1; TRBD1 might be the D (6 bases). The CDR3 spans 14 residues. Trimming cost V 7 bases and J 7 bases, with 17 bases left between them. From germline, CDR1 is LNHDA and CDR2 SQIVND (reference sequence). The CDR3 bases are TGTGCCAGTACCCCACCCGGACAGAGAAATGAGCAGTTCTTC. It encodes CASTPPGQRNEQFF. The full variable domain, rest sourced from reference TRBV19 and TRBJ2-1, is DGGITQSPKYLFRKEGQNVTLSCEQNLNHDAMYWYRQDPGQGLRLIYYSQIVNDFQKGDIAEGYSVSREKKESFPLTVTSAQKNPTAFYLCASTPPGQRNEQFFGPGTRLTVL.

The rearrangement joins TRBV19 to TRBJ1-5, with 12 bases lining up with TRBD1. V gave up 3 bases and J gave up 1 base; unmatched junction bases: 10. The CDR3 is made up of 19 amino acids. The germline V gene encodes CDR1 LNHDA and CDR2 SQIVND (reference sequence). The CDR3 sequence is CASSMGPGQGAKSNQPQHF. For the CDR3, the DNA is TGTGCCAGTAGTATGGGGCCGGGACAGGGGGCGAAGAGCAATCAGCCCCAGCATTTT.

The rearrangement links TRBV9 to TRBJ1-3; D perhaps matches TRBD1 (6 bases). V lost 0 bases, J lost 2 bases, and 12 bases lay in between. The CDR3 contains 16 residues. Germline lookup yields CDR1 SGDLS and CDR2 YYNGEE. The CDR3 nucleotides are TGTGCCAGCAGCGTAGAGACAGGAAGCCCTGGAAACACCATATATTTT. Its protein is CASSVETGSPGNTIYF.

This clone was picked up a small number of times. This chain links TRBV9 with TRBJ2-5, with 7 positions matching TRBD1. The germline V gene has CDR1 SGDLS and CDR2 YYNGEE. The CDR3 spans 16 residues. The J segment lost 5 bases and the V segment lost 4 bases, leaving 14 bases of the junction unmatched. The CDR3 DNA reads TGTGCCAGCAGCCCACCCGGGGACAGCTGGGGGGAGACCCAGTACTTC. Translation: CASSPPGDSWGETQYF.

The gene calls are TRBV5-4 and TRBJ2-7; TRBD1 aligns across 8 bases. The ends lost 5 bases at V and 1 base at J; junction bases unmatched: 8. Germline assignment: CDR1 SGHNT and CDR2 YYREEE (reference sequence). The CDR3 has 15 amino acids. The CDR3 reads CASSPTRTGSYEQYF. The DNA for the CDR3 is TGTGCCAGCAGTCCCACCCGGACAGGGTCCTACGAGCAGTACTTC.

This clone has a single count. V and J are TRBV30 and TRBJ1-2, with D possibly being TRBD1 (5 bases). V lost 7 bases to trimming and J lost 1 base, with 19 bases between them. CDR3 size: 15 residues. Germline loops: CDR1 GTSNPN, CDR2 SVGIG (reference sequence). CDR3 DNA sequence: TGTGCCTCGAACTCCCCGGGACCCTATAACTATGGCTACACCTTC. Protein product: CASNSPGPYNYGYTF. The full variable domain, completed using reference TRBV30 and TRBJ1-2, is SQTIHQWPATLVQPVGSPLSLECTVEGTSNPNLYWYRQAAGRGLQLLFYSVGIGQISSEVPQNLSASRPQDRQFILSSKKLLLSDSGFYLCASNSPGPYNYGYTFGSGTRLTVV.

The chain uses TRBV28 and TRBJ1-2; 8 bases are shared with TRBD1. The CDR3 covers 15 residues. The J segment lost 8 bases and the V segment lost 8 bases, leaving 16 bases of the junction unmatched. The germline gives CDR1 MDHEN, CDR2 SYDVKM. This chain's CDR3 is CASLPPRQGARGYTF. For the CDR3, the DNA is TGTGCCAGCCTTCCTCCACGGCAGGGGGCGCGAGGCTACACCTTC.

This clone has more than one count but fewer than ten. The genes are TRBV5-1 and TRBJ1-5; unclear D gene. V was cut by 0 bases and J by 4 bases, with 8 bases left in between. The CDR3 is 14 residues long. Germline V gene sequence: CDR1 SGHRS, CDR2 YFSETQ. CDR3 nucleotides: TGCGCCAGCAGCTTGGGAGGGTGGAATCAGCCCCAGCATTTT. Protein: CASSLGGWNQPQHF.

The chain is built from TRBV2 and TRBJ2-7; 8 bases line up with TRBD2. This CDR3 contains 16 residues. Trimming at V came to 3 bases and at J to 2 bases, leaving 9 bases not matched to a gene. Germline CDR1 and CDR2: SNHLY and FYNNEI. Here the CDR3 reads CASSEGLPGGAYEQYF. In DNA, the CDR3 is TGTGCCAGCAGTGAGGGACTGCCGGGAGGGGCCTACGAGCAGTACTTC. The full variable domain, with the rest looked up from reference TRBV2 and TRBJ2-7, is EPEVTQTPSHQVTQMGQEVILRCVPISNHLYFYWYRQILGQKVEFLVSFYNNEISEKSEIFDDQFSVERPDGSNFTLKIRSTKLEDSAMYFCASSEGLPGGAYEQYFGPGTRLTVT.

This clone was observed once. The chain links TRBV28 to TRBJ2-3; no firm D call. The CDR3 loop spans 16 amino acids. CDR1 and CDR2 from the germline V gene are MDHEN and SYDVKM. With 6 bases removed from V and 2 bases from J, the gap between germline ends came to 18 bases. Written as DNA, the CDR3 is TGTGCCAGCAGCCCTAGGGAACAGCCACTCACAGATACGCAGTATTTT. It yields the protein CASSPREQPLTDTQYF.

This rearrangement joins TRBV2 to TRBJ2-3, with 7 bases identical to TRBD2. Germline CDR1 and CDR2: SNHLY and FYNNEI. V was pared by 4 bases and J by 13 bases, with 11 bases of the junction left unmatched. This CDR3 is built from 13 residues. The CDR3 bases are TGTGCCAGCAGTGTTAGCGCGACTAGCCCGAAGTATTTT. This sequence encodes CASSVSATSPKYF.

V usage is TRBV9 and J usage is TRBJ2-1; 8 nucleotides line up with TRBD2. Per the germline V gene, CDR1 is SGDLS and CDR2 is YYNGEE. The J segment lost 3 bases and the V segment lost 4 bases, leaving 6 bases of the junction unmatched. The CDR3 sequence is 15 residues long. CDR3 nucleotide sequence: TGTGCCAGCAGCCTTCCGGGACTAGGCTACAATGAGCAGTTCTTC. Protein: CASSLPGLGYNEQFF.

V gene TRBV5-1 combines with J gene TRBJ1-3; no clear D gene. Trimming took 0 bases from V and 0 from J, leaving 10 bases between them. This CDR3 region has 16 residues. Germline V gene sequence: CDR1 SGHRS, CDR2 YFSETQ. CDR3 DNA sequence: TGCGCCAGCAGCTTGGGGCTGGTCCCCTCTGGAAACACCATATATTTT. This translates into CASSLGLVPSGNTIYF.

V gene TRBV18 combines with J gene TRBJ1-1, with 9 positions matching TRBD1. V dropped 1 base and J dropped 3; count of bases not matched to a gene: 0. The CDR3 is 14 residues long. In germline, CDR1 is KGHSH, CDR2 LQKENI. CDR3: CASSPRQGDTEAFF. In DNA form, the CDR3 reads TGTGCCAGCTCACCACGACAGGGGGACACTGAAGCTTTCTTT.

The chain uses TRBV18 and TRBJ2-5, with TRBD1 matching 8 bases. The trim removed 1 base at V and 1 base at J, leaving 5 bases unmatched. Germline lookup yields CDR1 KGHSH and CDR2 LQKENI. The CDR3 consists of 16 residues. In DNA form, the CDR3 reads TGTGCCAGCTCACCACAGACCAGGGGGCGCCAAGAGACCCAGTACTTC. It is translated as CASSPQTRGRQETQYF. Complete variable domain (other parts from reference TRBV18 and TRBJ2-5): NAGVMQNPRHLVRRRGQEARLRCSPMKGHSHVYWYRQLPEEGLKFMVYLQKENIIDESGMPKERFSAEFPKEGPSILRIQQVVRGDSAAYFCASSPQTRGRQETQYFGPGTRLLVL.

In DNA, the CDR3 is TGCGCCAGCAGCTTGGTGGGGGTCTCTGGAAACACCATATATTTT. This gives the protein CASSLVGVSGNTIYF. This chain connects TRBV5-1 to TRBJ1-3; D perhaps matches TRBD1 (5 bases). CDR1 is SGHRS and CDR2 is YFSETQ in the germline V gene. This CDR3 region has 15 residues. With 0 bases removed from V and 0 bases from J, the gap between germline ends came to 7 bases.

The chain has TRBV28 and TRBJ1-5; the match to TRBD1 covers 9 bases. J gave up 2 bases and V 3 bases, and 5 bases lay outside the gene matches. The CDR3 contains 16 residues. The germline V gene encodes CDR1 MDHEN and CDR2 SYDVKM. The CDR3: CASSLGTGLGNQPQHF. The CDR3 nucleotides are TGTGCCAGCAGTTTGGGGACAGGGCTAGGCAATCAGCCCCAGCATTTT. Complete variable domain (other parts from reference TRBV28 and TRBJ1-5): DVKVTQSSRYLVKRTGEKVFLECVQDMDHENMFWYRQDPGLGLRLIYFSYDVKMKEKGDIPEGYSVSREKKERFSLILESASTNQTSMYLCASSLGTGLGNQPQHFGDGTRLSIL.

The V and J genes are TRBV11-2 and TRBJ1-2; unclear D gene. The CDR3 is made up of 13 amino acids. The germline V gene encodes CDR1 SGHAT and CDR2 FQNNGV. V lost 2 bases to trimming and J lost 3 bases, with 7 bases between them. The CDR3 sequence: CASSLQPYYGYTF. CDR3 coding DNA: TGTGCCAGCAGCTTACAACCATACTATGGCTACACCTTC.

The chain links TRBV6-6 to TRBJ1-4; a weak D match, TRBD1 (5 bases). Trimming removed 2 bases at V and 10 bases at J, with 14 bases between. This CDR3 has 14 amino acids. In germline, CDR1 is MNHNY, CDR2 SVGAGI (reference sequence). Here the CDR3 reads CASSYGGEGGKLFF. The CDR3 DNA reads TGTGCCAGCAGTTACGGGGGGGAAGGCGGAAAACTGTTTTTT.